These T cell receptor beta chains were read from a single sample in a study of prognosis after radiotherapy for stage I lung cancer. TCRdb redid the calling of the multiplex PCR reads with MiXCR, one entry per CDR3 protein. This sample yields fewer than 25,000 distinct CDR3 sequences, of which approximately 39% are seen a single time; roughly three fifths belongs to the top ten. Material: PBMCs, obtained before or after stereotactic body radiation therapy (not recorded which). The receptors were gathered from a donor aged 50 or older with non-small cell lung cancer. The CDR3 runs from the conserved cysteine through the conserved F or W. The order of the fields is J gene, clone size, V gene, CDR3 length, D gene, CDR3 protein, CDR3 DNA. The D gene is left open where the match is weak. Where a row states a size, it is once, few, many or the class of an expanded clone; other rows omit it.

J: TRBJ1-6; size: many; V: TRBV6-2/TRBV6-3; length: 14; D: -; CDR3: CASTKQGKGSPLHF; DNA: TGTGCCAGCACCAAACAGGGAAAAGGTTCACCCCTCCACTTT
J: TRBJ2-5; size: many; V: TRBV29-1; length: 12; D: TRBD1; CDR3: CSGNRGQETQYF; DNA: TGCAGCGGCAACAGGGGCCAAGAGACCCAGTACTTC
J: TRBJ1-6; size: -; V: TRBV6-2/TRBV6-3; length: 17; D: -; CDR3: CASRESFLSSYNSPLHF; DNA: TGTGCCAGCAGGGAGAGCTTCCTGAGCTCCTATAATTCACCCCTCCACTTT
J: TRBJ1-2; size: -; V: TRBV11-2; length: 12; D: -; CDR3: CASSYERDGYTF; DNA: TGTGCCAGCAGCTACGAACGGGATGGCTACACCTTC
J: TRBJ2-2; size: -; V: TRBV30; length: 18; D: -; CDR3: CAWSRGPQGCANTGELFF; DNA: TGTGCCTGGAGTAGGGGTCCCCAGGGCTGTGCGAACACCGGGGAGCTGTTTTTT
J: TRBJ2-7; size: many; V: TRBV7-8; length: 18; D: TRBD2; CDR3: CASSLVRLSGLASYEQYF; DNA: TGTGCCAGCAGCTTAGTTCGGCTGTCGGGACTAGCATCCTACGAGCAGTACTTC
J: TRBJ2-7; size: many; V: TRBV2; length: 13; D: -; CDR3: CASSVRRSIEEYF; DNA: TGTGCCAGCAGTGTTAGGAGGAGTATTGAGGAGTACTTC
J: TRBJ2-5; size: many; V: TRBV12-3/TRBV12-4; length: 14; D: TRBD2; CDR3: CASVSGRDQETQYF; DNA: TGTGCCAGCGTTAGCGGGAGGGACCAAGAGACCCAGTACTTC
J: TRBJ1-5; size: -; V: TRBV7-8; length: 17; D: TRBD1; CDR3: CASSLEGTGASNQPQHF; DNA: TGTGCCAGCAGCTTAGAAGGGACAGGGGCCAGCAATCAGCCCCAGCATTTT
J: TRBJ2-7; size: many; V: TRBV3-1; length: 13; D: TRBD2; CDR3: CASRGGSSYEQYF; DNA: TGTGCTAGCCGGGGGGGATCCTCCTACGAGCAGTACTTC
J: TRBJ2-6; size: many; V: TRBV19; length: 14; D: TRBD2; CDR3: CASAGVSGANVLTF; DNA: TGTGCCAGCGCGGGGGTCTCTGGGGCCAACGTCCTGACTTTC
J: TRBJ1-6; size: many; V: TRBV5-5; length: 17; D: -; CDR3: CASSFTDWGVDNSPLHF; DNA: TGTGCCAGCAGCTTCACAGATTGGGGGGTGGATAATTCACCCCTCCACTTT
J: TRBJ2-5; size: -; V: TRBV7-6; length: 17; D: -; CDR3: CASSLPLGGVSGETKYF; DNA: TGTGCCAGCAGCTTACCCCTCGGCGGGGTCTCTGGAGAGACCAAGTACTTC
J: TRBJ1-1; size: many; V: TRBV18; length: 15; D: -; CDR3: CASSPVQGKTTEAFF; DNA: TGTGCCAGCTCACCTGTACAGGGAAAAACCACTGAAGCTTTCTTT
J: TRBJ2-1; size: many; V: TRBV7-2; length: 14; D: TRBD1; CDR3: CASSRDRAYNEQFF; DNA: TGTGCCAGCAGCCGGGACAGAGCATACAATGAGCAGTTCTTC
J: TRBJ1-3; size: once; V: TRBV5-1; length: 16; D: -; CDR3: CASSLDQGMGGNTIYF; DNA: TGCGCCAGCAGCTTGGATCAGGGAATGGGTGGAAACACCATATATTTT
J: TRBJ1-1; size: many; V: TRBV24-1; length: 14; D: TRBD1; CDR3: CATSDLQTGAGAFF; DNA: TGTGCCACCAGTGATTTGCAGACAGGGGCGGGGGCTTTCTTT
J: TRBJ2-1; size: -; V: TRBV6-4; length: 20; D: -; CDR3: CASSAVSILAGRSSYNEHFF; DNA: TGTGCCAGCAGTGCCGTATCCATCCTAGCTGGCCGGAGCTCCTACAATGAGCATTTCTTC
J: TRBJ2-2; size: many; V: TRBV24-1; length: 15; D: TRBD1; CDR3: CATHGGDRETGELFF; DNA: TGTGCCACCCATGGTGGGGACAGGGAGACCGGGGAGCTGTTTTTT
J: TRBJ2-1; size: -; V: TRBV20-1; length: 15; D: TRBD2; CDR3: CSATGTSGRSGEQFF; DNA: TGCAGTGCTACAGGTACTAGCGGGAGATCTGGGGAGCAGTTCTTC
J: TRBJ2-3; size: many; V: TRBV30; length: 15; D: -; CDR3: CAWSVPETRLDTQYF; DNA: TGTGCCTGGAGTGTACCGGAAACTAGGTTAGATACGCAGTATTTT
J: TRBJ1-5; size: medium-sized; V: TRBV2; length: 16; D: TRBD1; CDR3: CASSQSASGGNQPQHF; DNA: TGTGCCAGCTCTCAAAGTGCCTCAGGGGGAAATCAGCCCCAGCATTTT
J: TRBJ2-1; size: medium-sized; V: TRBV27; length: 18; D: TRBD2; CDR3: CASKTGTSGSWGGLEQFF; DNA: TGTGCCAGCAAAACCGGGACTAGCGGGAGTTGGGGGGGTCTGGAGCAGTTCTTC
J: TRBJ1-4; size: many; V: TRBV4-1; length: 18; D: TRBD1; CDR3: CASSQDGGQAATNEKLFF; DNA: TGCGCCAGCAGCCAAGACGGAGGACAGGCCGCAACTAATGAAAAACTGTTTTTT
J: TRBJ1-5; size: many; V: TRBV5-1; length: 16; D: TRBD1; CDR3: CASSPDPQGAGQPQHF; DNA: TGCGCCAGCAGCCCGGACCCACAGGGGGCAGGACAGCCCCAGCATTTT
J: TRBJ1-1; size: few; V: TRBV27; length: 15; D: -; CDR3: CASSLQLWVNTEAFF; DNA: TGTGCCAGCAGTTTACAACTGTGGGTGAACACTGAAGCTTTCTTT
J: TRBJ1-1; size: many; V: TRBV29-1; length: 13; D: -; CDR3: CSVYRALNTEAFF; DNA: TGCAGCGTGTACCGGGCCCTGAACACTGAAGCTTTCTTT
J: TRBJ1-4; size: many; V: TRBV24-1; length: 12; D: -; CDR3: CATSSTNEKLFF; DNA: TGTGCCACCAGTTCAACTAATGAAAAACTGTTTTTT
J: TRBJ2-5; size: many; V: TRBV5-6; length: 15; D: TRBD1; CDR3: CASSQLGQGQETQYF; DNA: TGTGCCAGCAGCCAATTGGGACAGGGGCAAGAGACCCAGTACTTC
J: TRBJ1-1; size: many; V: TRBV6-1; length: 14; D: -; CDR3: CASRASIMNTEAFF; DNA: TGTGCCAGCAGAGCCAGTATCATGAACACTGAAGCTTTCTTT
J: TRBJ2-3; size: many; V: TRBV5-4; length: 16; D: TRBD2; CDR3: CASSLGAGVSTDTQYF; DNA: TGTGCCAGCAGCTTGGGGGCGGGGGTCAGCACAGATACGCAGTATTTT
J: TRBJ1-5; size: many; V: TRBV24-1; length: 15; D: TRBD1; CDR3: CATSDKGARNQPQHF; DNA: TGTGCCACCAGTGACAAGGGGGCTCGCAATCAGCCCCAGCATTTT
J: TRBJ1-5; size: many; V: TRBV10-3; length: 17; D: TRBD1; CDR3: CASSGGEQGESNQPQHF; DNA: TGTGCCTCATCAGGTGGGGAACAGGGGGAGAGCAATCAGCCCCAGCATTTT
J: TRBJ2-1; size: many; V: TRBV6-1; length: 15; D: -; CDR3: CASRPRGKTYNEQFF; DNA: TGTGCCAGCAGACCGAGGGGGAAAACCTACAATGAGCAGTTCTTC
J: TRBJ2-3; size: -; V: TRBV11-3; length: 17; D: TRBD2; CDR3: CASSSPTLAGVTDTQYF; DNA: TGTGCCAGCAGCTCGCCGACGCTAGCGGGGGTCACAGATACGCAGTATTTT
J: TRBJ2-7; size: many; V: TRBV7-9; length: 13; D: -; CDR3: CASSPTVSYEQYF; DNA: TGTGCCAGCAGCCCGACAGTCTCCTACGAGCAGTACTTC
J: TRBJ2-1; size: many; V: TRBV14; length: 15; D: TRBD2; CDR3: CASSQGGGSYNEQFF; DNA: TGTGCCAGCAGCCAAGGGGGGGGTTCCTACAATGAGCAGTTCTTC
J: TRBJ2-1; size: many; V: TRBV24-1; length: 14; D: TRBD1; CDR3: CATRGTDKNNEQFF; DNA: TGTGCCACCAGAGGGACAGATAAAAACAATGAGCAGTTCTTC
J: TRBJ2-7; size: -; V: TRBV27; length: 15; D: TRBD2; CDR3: CASSLSTSVRGEQYF; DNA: TGTGCCAGCAGTTTATCTACTAGCGTAAGGGGCGAGCAGTACTTC
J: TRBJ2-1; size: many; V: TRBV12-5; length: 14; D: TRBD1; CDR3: CASGLTGGYNEQFF; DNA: TGTGCTAGTGGCCTGACAGGGGGATACAATGAGCAGTTCTTC
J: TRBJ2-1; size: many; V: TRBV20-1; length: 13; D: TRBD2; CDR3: CSARTSGDNEQFF; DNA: TGCAGTGCCAGGACTAGCGGGGACAATGAGCAGTTCTTC
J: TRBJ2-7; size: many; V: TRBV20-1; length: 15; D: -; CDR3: CSAKASGEWSYEQYF; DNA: TGCAGTGCAAAAGCCTCAGGGGAGTGGTCCTACGAGCAGTACTTC
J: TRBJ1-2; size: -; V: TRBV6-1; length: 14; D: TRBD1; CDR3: CASSTGQGLYGYTF; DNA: TGTGCCAGCAGCACCGGACAGGGACTGTATGGCTACACCTTC
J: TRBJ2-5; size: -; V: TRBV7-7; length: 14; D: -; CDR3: CASSLGGPKETQYF; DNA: TGTGCTAGCAGCTTGGGGGGGCCTAAGGAGACCCAGTACTTC
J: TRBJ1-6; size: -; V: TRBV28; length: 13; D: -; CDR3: CASSFYTNSPLHF; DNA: TGTGCCAGCAGTTTTTACACTAATTCACCCCTCCACTTT
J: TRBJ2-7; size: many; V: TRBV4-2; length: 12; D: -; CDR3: CASSPDSHEQYF; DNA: TGTGCCAGCAGCCCGGACAGCCACGAGCAGTACTTC
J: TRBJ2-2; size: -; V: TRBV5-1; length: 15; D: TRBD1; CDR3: CASSEDRGQVGELFF; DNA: TGCGCCAGCAGCGAGGACAGGGGGCAGGTCGGGGAGCTGTTTTTT
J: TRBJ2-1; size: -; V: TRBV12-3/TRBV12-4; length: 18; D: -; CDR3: CASSLAVPQQGGDNEQFF; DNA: TGTGCCAGCAGTTTAGCGGTCCCACAACAGGGCGGGGACAATGAGCAGTTCTTC
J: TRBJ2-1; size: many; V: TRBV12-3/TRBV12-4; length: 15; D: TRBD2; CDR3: CASSWSREGVNEQFF; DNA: TGTGCCAGCAGTTGGTCGCGGGAGGGGGTCAATGAGCAGTTCTTC